The TCR beta chain under discussion was sequenced for a study of blood T cell repertoires in COVID-19. Study-wide context: Samples of COVID-19 (acute and convalescent) were obtained from the United States, Italy and Spain. Nucleic acid was either cDNA or gDNA, and it came from T cells, B-cell-depleted T cells, or PBMCs.

Assay used: immunoSEQ multiplex PCR; TCRdb lists only in-frame clones, some missing. The sample lists 110,000 to 150,000 clones, roughly nine tenths occurring once. The V gene's germline CDR1 is LGHNA and CDR2 YSLEER. Trimming took 1 base from V and 4 from J, leaving 13 bases between them. The CDR3 has 15 amino acids. The rearrangement joins TRBV4-3 to TRBJ2-5, with a tentative D call TRBD2 (6 bases). The receptor's source is a woman aged 60-70 years with active COVID-19. Sequenced material: peripheral blood. The CDR3 sequence is CASSQVGDSGETQYF. The CDR3 DNA reads as TGCGCCAGCAGCCAAGTGGGGGACTCCGGAGAGACCCAGTACTTC.